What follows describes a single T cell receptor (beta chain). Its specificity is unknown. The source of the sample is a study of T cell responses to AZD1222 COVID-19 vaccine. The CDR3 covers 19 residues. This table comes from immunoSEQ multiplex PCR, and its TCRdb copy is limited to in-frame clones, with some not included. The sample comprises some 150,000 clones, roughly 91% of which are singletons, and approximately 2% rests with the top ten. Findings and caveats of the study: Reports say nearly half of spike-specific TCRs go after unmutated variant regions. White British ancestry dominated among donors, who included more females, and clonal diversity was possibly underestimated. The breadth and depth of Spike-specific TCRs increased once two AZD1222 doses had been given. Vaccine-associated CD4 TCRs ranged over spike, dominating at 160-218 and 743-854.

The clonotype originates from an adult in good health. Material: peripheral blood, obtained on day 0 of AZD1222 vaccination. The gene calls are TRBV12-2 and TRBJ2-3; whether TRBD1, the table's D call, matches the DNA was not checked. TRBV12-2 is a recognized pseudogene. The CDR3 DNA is TGTGCAAGTCGCTTAGAGCGACAGGGGGCGAGCGAGGCGACAGATACGCAGTATTTT. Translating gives CASRLERQGASEATDTQYF.